The entry below describes one TCR beta chain. Seattle cases were enrolled at active infection and followed longitudinally. The sample belongs to a study of blood T cell repertoires in COVID-19. In the original workflow: Cell counts per sample came from amplifying reference gene primers. Clones were read by immunoSEQ multiplex PCR, and TCRdb kept only the in-frame ones, dropping some. V, J and clone size derive from that table, while D and trimming were established from the DNA sequence. The sample shows around 220,000 clones, about 88% of them seen only once. Germline lookup yields CDR1 KGHDR and CDR2 SFDVKD. The length of the CDR3 is 16 residues. V was shortened by 3 bases and J by 1 base, with 12 bases between the two germline ends.

The chain employs TRBV24-1 and TRBJ2-1; maybe TRBD2 (6 bases). The TCR sequence derives from a woman in her 50s with COVID-19, enrolled during active disease. The material sequenced was peripheral blood. The CDR3 bases are TGTGCCACCAGTGATCAAGGACGGGGGTCCTACAATGAGCAGTTCTTC. Its translation: CATSDQGRGSYNEQFF.